Sequencing of this T cell receptor beta chain was carried out in a study of blood T cell repertoires in COVID-19. Study context: Donors in the United States, Italy and Spain gave samples during acute or convalescent COVID-19. The cDNA or gDNA used as material had been derived from T cells, B-cell-depleted T cells, or PBMCs.

The germline CDR1 and CDR2 sequences are LNHDA and SQIVND (reference sequence). This CDR3 contains 12 residues. V was clipped by 4 bases and J by 1 base, with 5 bases between them. Authors' data handling: How many nucleated cells were present was estimated from reference gene primer amplification. The assay was immunoSEQ multiplex PCR, and TCRdb's table has in-frame clones only and misses some. V, J and clone size are taken as reported in that table, and D and trimming were inferred from the DNA itself. Of 150,000 to 200,000 clones listed, about 88% were seen once; the top ten hold almost 1%. J is TRBJ2-7 and V is TRBV19; D not certain. The origin of this receptor is a man between 18 and 35 years old with acute or convalescent COVID-19. Sequencing was performed on peripheral blood. The CDR3 reads CASSTGSYEQYF. CDR3 DNA sequence: TGTGCCAGTAGTACAGGATCCTACGAGCAGTACTTC.